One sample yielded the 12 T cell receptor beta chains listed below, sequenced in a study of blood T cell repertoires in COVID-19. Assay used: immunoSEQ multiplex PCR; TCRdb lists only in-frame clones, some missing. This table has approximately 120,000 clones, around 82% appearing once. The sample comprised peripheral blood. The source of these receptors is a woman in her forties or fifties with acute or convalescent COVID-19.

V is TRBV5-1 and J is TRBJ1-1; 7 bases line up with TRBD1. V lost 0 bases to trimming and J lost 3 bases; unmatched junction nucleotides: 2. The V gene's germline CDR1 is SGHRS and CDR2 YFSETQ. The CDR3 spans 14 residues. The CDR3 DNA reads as TGCGCCAGCAGCTTGGCTACAGGGGACACTGAAGCTTTCTTT. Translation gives CASSLATGDTEAFF.

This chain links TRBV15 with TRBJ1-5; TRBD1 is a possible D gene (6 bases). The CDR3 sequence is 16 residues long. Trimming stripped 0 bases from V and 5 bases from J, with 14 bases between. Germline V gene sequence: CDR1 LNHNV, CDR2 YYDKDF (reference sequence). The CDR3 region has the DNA TGTGCCACCAGCAGAGATTCAGGGAAGGGGGATCAGCCCCAGCATTTT. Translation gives CATSRDSGKGDQPQHF.

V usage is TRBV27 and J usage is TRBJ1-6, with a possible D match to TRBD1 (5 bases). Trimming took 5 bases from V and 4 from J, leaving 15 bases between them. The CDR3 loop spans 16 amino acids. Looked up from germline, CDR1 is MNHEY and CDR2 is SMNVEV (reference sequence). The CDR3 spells CASSTGRGTYNSPLHF. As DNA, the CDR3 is TGTGCCAGCAGTACGGGACGCGGGACTTATAATTCACCCCTCCACTTT.

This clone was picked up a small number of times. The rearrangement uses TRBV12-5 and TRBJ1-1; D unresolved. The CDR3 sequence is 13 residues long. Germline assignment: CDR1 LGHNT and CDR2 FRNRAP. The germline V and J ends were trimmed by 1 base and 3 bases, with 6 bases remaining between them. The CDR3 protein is CASGLEPHTEAFF. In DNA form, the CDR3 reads TGTGCTAGTGGTTTGGAGCCGCACACTGAAGCTTTCTTT.

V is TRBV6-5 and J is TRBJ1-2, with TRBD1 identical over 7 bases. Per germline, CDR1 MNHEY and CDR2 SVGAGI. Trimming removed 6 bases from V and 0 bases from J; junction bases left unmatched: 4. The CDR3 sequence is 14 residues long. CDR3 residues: CASRGDSPNYGYTF. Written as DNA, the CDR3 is TGTGCCAGCAGGGGGGACAGCCCTAACTATGGCTACACCTTC.

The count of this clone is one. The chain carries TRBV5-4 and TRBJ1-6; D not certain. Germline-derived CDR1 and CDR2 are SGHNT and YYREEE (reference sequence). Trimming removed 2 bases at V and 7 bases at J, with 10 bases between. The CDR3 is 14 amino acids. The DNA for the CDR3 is TGTGCCAGCAGCTTCGGTGCCCCGAATTCACCCCTCCACTTT. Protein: CASSFGAPNSPLHF. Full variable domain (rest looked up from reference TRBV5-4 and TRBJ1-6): ETGVTQSPTHLIKTRGQQVTLRCSSQSGHNTVSWYQQALGQGPQFIFQYYREEENGRGNFPPRFSGLQFPNYSSELNVNALELDDSALYLCASSFGAPNSPLHFGNGTRLTVT.

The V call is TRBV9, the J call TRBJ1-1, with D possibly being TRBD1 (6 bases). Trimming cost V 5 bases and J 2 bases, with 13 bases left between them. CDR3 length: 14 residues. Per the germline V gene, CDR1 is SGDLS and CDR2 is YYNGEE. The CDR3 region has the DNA TGTGCCAGCAGTCGGGACACGACCAACACTGAAGCTTTCTTT. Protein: CASSRDTTNTEAFF.

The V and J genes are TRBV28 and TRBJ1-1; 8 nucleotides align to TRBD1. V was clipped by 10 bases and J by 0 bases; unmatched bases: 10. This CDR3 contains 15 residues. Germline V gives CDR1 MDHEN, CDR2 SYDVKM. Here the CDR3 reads CATRSGGAMNTEAFF. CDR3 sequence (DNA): TGTGCCACTCGCTCAGGGGGCGCGATGAACACTGAAGCTTTCTTT. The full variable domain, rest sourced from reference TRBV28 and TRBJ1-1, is DVKVTQSSRYLVKRTGEKVFLECVQDMDHENMFWYRQDPGLGLRLIYFSYDVKMKEKGDIPEGYSVSREKKERFSLILESASTNQTSMYLCATRSGGAMNTEAFFGQGTRLTVV.

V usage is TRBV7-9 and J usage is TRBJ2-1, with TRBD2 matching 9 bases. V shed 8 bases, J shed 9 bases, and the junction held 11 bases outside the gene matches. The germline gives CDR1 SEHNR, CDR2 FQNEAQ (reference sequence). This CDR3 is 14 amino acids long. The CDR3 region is CASRGTSQSGEQFF. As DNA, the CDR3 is TGTGCCAGCCGCGGGACTAGCCAATCGGGTGAGCAGTTCTTC.

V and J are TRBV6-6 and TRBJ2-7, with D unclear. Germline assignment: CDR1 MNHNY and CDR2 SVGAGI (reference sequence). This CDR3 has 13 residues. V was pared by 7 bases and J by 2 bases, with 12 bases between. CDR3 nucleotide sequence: TGTGCCAGCATATCGTTAGCCACCTACGAGCAGTACTTC. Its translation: CASISLATYEQYF.

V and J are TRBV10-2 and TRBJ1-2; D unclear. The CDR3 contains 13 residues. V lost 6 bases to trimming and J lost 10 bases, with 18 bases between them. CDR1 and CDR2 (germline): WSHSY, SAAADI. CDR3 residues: CASRRESTVIYTF. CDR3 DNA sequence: TGCGCCAGCAGGAGGGAATCTACTGTCATCTACACCTTC.

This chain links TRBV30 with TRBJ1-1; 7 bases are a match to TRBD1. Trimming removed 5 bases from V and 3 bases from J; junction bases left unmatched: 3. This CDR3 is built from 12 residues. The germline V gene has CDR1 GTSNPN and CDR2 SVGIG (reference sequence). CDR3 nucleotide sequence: TGTGCCTGGGACAGGGAGGACACTGAAGCTTTCTTT. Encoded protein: CAWDREDTEAFF.